This TCR beta chain was retrieved from a study of OX40 agonist ivuxolimab in advanced cancers. The repertoire was sequenced with immunoSEQ multiplex PCR; TCRdb's copy has only in-frame clones and lacks some. The table includes about 92,000 clones, just over 90% detected once. Sequencing used CD4+ or CD8+ T cells sorted from blood, obtained in a trial of the OX40 agonist ivuxolimab. The sequence was collected from an adult with an advanced solid tumor such as melanoma, head and neck, liver or kidney cancer.

The DNA of the CDR3 is TGTGCCAGCAGCTTGGGACTAGCGGGCGGAGGGACAGATACGCAGTATTTT. Translated: CASSLGLAGGGTDTQYF. This chain connects TRBV7-9 to TRBJ2-3; 12 nucleotides match TRBD2. Germline V lookup: CDR1 SEHNR, CDR2 FQNEAQ (reference sequence). Unmatched junction bases numbered 7, after V lost 3 bases and J lost 3 bases. This CDR3 contains 17 residues.